Below, 23 T cell receptor beta chains from the same sample are listed, as sequenced in a study of T cell changes during pregnancy in multiple sclerosis. Using immunoSEQ multiplex PCR, the repertoire was profiled, and TCRdb retains in-frame clones only, with some absent. Found here are about 110,000 clones, 92% of them singletons; the top ten hold roughly 0.78%. Sequenced material: peripheral blood, taken in the third trimester of pregnancy. These receptors originate from a female donor in good health, enrolled as a control in a pregnancy study.

The chain recombines TRBV5-5 with TRBJ1-1, with a tentative D call TRBD1 (5 bases). Germline V gene data show CDR1 as SGHKS and CDR2 as YYEKEE (reference sequence). V gave up 5 bases and J gave up 0 bases, with 17 bases separating them. The CDR3 spans 16 residues. CDR3 amino acids: CASSPIQGNMNTEAFF. The DNA for the CDR3 is TGTGCCAGCAGTCCCATTCAGGGAAACATGAACACTGAAGCTTTCTTT.

The gene calls are TRBV2 and TRBJ1-5; D might be TRBD1 (6 bases). The CDR3 length is 13 residues. CDR1 and CDR2 from the germline V gene are SNHLY and FYNNEI. Trimming took off 3 bases at V and 9 bases at J, with 12 bases between the two ends. This CDR3 is CASSEAGDTPQHF. The DNA of the CDR3 is TGTGCCAGCAGTGAGGCAGGGGATACGCCCCAGCATTTT.

The V and J genes are TRBV5-1 and TRBJ1-6, with 8 nucleotides matching TRBD1. The J segment lost 8 bases and the V segment lost 4 bases, leaving 8 bases of the junction unmatched. The germline V gene encodes CDR1 SGHRS and CDR2 YFSETQ. There are 15 residues in the CDR3. CDR3 loop: CASSPQDRDHSPLHF. As DNA, the CDR3 is TGCGCCAGCAGCCCTCAGGACAGGGATCATTCACCCCTCCACTTT. The entire variable domain, with the rest obtained from reference TRBV5-1 and TRBJ1-6, is as follows: KAGVTQTPRYLIKTRGQQVTLSCSPISGHRSVSWYQQTPGQGLQFLFEYFSETQRNKGNFPGRFSGRQFSNSRSEMNVSTLELGDSALYLCASSPQDRDHSPLHFGNGTRLTVT.

This chain joins TRBV28 and TRBJ1-5; D possibly corresponds to TRBD1 (5 bases). Trimming shortened V by 3 bases and J by 6 bases, and 18 bases separated the two germline ends. The V gene's germline CDR1 is MDHEN and CDR2 SYDVKM. CDR3 length: 16 residues. The CDR3 DNA sequence: TGTGCCAGCAGTTTGGTCGGGACGGGGGGAGGTCAGCCCCAGCATTTT. It specifies CASSLVGTGGGQPQHF.

The genes are TRBV7-8 and TRBJ2-7; D gene ambiguous. From germline, CDR1 is SGHVS and CDR2 FQNEAQ. V lost 3 bases to trimming and J lost 0 bases, with 6 bases between them. This CDR3 has 13 amino acids. The CDR3 protein is CASSFTVSYEQYF. CDR3 DNA: TGTGCCAGCAGCTTCACAGTCTCCTACGAGCAGTACTTC.

This clone was counted a single time. In nucleotides, the CDR3 is TGTGCCAGCAGGGGTCAGGTGCCCTACGAGCAGTACTTC. This gives the protein CASRGQVPYEQYF. The gene calls are TRBV5-8 and TRBJ2-7; no firm D call. Germline V gene sequence: CDR1 SGHTS, CDR2 YDEGEE. This CDR3 has 13 amino acids. The V end was cut by 5 bases, the J end by 2 bases, with 11 bases between.

The chain uses TRBV11-3 and TRBJ2-5; possible D gene TRBD1, 7 bases. With 4 bases removed from V and 2 bases from J, the gap between germline ends came to 11 bases. Germline V CDR1 and CDR2: SGHNT, YENEEA. The CDR3 extends over 14 amino acids. The chain's CDR3 is CASSSGGNQETQYF. CDR3 bases: TGTGCCAGCAGCTCAGGGGGGAATCAAGAGACCCAGTACTTC.

The chain combines TRBV27 with TRBJ1-2; 7 bases map to TRBD1. Germline-derived CDR1 and CDR2 are MNHEY and SMNVEV (reference sequence). V dropped 7 bases and J dropped 4; count of bases not matched to a gene: 12. CDR3 length: 15 residues. CDR3 amino acids: CASTTLQGISYGYTF. In nucleotides, the CDR3 is TGTGCCAGCACCACATTACAGGGGATTTCCTATGGCTACACCTTC.

This clone was recorded once. The J gene is TRBJ1-2, the V gene TRBV7-9; D not certain. V lost 5 bases, J lost 7 bases, and 14 bases lay in between. Germline values: CDR1 SEHNR, CDR2 FQNEAQ (reference sequence). This CDR3 has 13 residues. The CDR3: CASSVGNSAGYTF. CDR3 DNA: TGTGCCAGCAGCGTCGGGAATTCCGCTGGCTACACCTTC.

The rearrangement joins TRBV5-1 to TRBJ1-1; 7 positions match TRBD1. The CDR3 runs 15 residues. Germline CDR1 reads SGHRS; CDR2 reads YFSETQ. Trimming took 4 bases from V and 1 from J; bases not matched to a gene: 7. Here the CDR3 DNA reads TGCGCCAGCAGCCCGGGGACAGTCACGAACACTGAAGCTTTCTTT. Translating it yields CASSPGTVTNTEAFF.

The rearrangement uses TRBV5-8 and TRBJ1-1, with D unclear. The germline gives CDR1 SGHTS, CDR2 YDEGEE. V dropped 2 bases and J dropped 1 base, with 6 bases sitting between them. This CDR3 region has 13 residues. Written as DNA, the CDR3 is TGTGCCAGCAGCTTTGCAGGGAACACTGAAGCTTTCTTT. Residues: CASSFAGNTEAFF.

This sequence joins TRBV6-5 and TRBJ2-1, with unresolved D. V was trimmed by 10 bases and J by 4 bases, leaving 14 bases between them. In germline, CDR1 is MNHEY, CDR2 SVGAGI. The CDR3 has 13 residues. CDR3 DNA: TGTGCCACCGCCCTACTAAGATACAATGAGCAGTTCTTC. The encoded protein is CATALLRYNEQFF.

The chain combines TRBV7-2 with TRBJ2-3; 15 nucleotides match TRBD2. Germline CDR1 is SGHTA and CDR2 is FQGNSA. V dropped 1 base and J dropped 6; count of bases not matched to a gene: 2. This CDR3 has 16 amino acids. The DNA for the CDR3 is TGTGCCAGCAGCTTAGGGACTAGCGGGGGGGCGGATACGCAGTATTTT. Protein: CASSLGTSGGADTQYF.

The rearrangement uses TRBV27 and TRBJ2-7, with D possibly being TRBD1 (6 bases). Germline CDR1 reads MNHEY; CDR2 reads SMNVEV (reference sequence). The CDR3 covers 12 residues. The germline V and J ends were trimmed by 6 bases and 3 bases, with 9 bases remaining between them. The CDR3 loop is CASSTGNYEQYF. The CDR3 nucleotides are TGTGCCAGCAGCACAGGGAACTACGAGCAGTACTTC.

V is TRBV10-3 and J is TRBJ2-1; the match to TRBD1 covers 7 bases. V was clipped by 5 bases and J by 6 bases; unmatched bases: 10. The CDR3 runs to 15 residues. Per germline, CDR1 ENHRY and CDR2 SYGVKD. CDR3 residues: CAISMDRSPRNEQFF. In DNA form, the CDR3 reads TGTGCCATCAGTATGGACAGGTCCCCACGCAATGAGCAGTTCTTC.

The chain uses TRBV7-3 and TRBJ2-2, with a possible D match to TRBD2 (6 bases). The V gene's germline CDR1 is SGHTA and CDR2 FQGTGA. CDR3 length equals 15 residues. Trimming removed 4 bases at V and 4 bases at J, with 13 bases between. Written as DNA, the CDR3 is TGTGCCAGCAGCTCTACCCCGGGACTCACCGGGGAGCTGTTTTTT. This encodes CASSSTPGLTGELFF.

The chain is built from TRBV29-1 and TRBJ2-5, with a tentative D call TRBD1 (6 bases). The germline V gene has CDR1 SQVTM and CDR2 ANQGSEA. This CDR3 has 17 amino acids. V shed 4 bases and J shed 7 bases, with 28 bases lying between them. CDR3 sequence: CSVGRTGSAHPEGTQYF. CDR3 bases: TGCAGCGTTGGAAGAACAGGGTCGGCCCACCCCGAGGGGACCCAGTACTTC.

In this sample, this clone turned up a few times. V and J are TRBV18 and TRBJ1-5, with a weak D call TRBD1 (5 bases). Trimming stripped 6 bases from V and 6 bases from J, with 12 bases between. Germline V gives CDR1 KGHSH, CDR2 LQKENI. The CDR3 extends over 13 amino acids. The CDR3 protein is CASSEDSPQPQHF. For the CDR3, the DNA is TGTGCCAGCTCTGAAGACAGTCCTCAGCCCCAGCATTTT.

The chain carries TRBV30 and TRBJ2-1, with TRBD2 matching over 10 bases. The V segment lost 1 base and the J segment 4 bases; nucleotides outside the gene matches: 4. The CDR3 totals 15 residues. In germline, CDR1 is GTSNPN, CDR2 SVGIG (reference sequence). Written as DNA, the CDR3 is TGTGCCTGGAGTGCAAGCGGGGGGGGTTACAATGAGCAGTTCTTC. Translation gives CAWSASGGGYNEQFF.

The CDR3 here is CASSLPDRLDTEAFF. Here the CDR3 DNA reads TGTGCCAGCAGCCTACCCGACAGGTTAGACACTGAAGCTTTCTTT. The chain joins TRBV5-4 to TRBJ1-1; the D gene is possibly TRBD1 (6 bases). This CDR3 has 15 residues. V lost 4 bases to trimming and J lost 3 bases, with 16 bases between them. Germline loops: CDR1 SGHNT, CDR2 YYREEE (reference sequence).

The table lists this clone with a few counts. The CDR3 region has the DNA TGTGCCAGCAGGGACCCCAGCAGGGCTGAAGCTTTCTTT. It is translated as CASRDPSRAEAFF. The chain uses TRBV7-2 and TRBJ1-1; tentatively, D is TRBD1 (5 bases). Germline CDR1 SGHTA, CDR2 FQGNSA. The CDR3 spans 13 residues. The V end was cut by 6 bases, the J end by 6 bases, with 14 bases between. The full variable domain, rest sourced from reference TRBV7-2 and TRBJ1-1, is GAGVSQSPSNKVTEKGKDVELRCDPISGHTALYWYRQSLGQGLEFLIYFQGNSAPDKSGLPSDRFSAERTGGSVSTLTIQRTQQEDSAVYLCASRDPSRAEAFFGQGTRLTVV.

The rearrangement joins TRBV4-1 to TRBJ1-2; the D gene is possibly TRBD1 (5 bases). Trimming cost V 6 bases and J 0 bases, with 17 bases left between them. Germline V lookup: CDR1 MGHRA, CDR2 YSYEKL. CDR3 length equals 16 residues. CDR3 coding DNA: TGCGCCAGCAGAACCCTCGGCGGGGCATCTAACTATGGCTACACCTTC. Its translation: CASRTLGGASNYGYTF.

The gene calls are TRBV5-6 and TRBJ2-5; TRBD2 might be the D (5 bases). Trimming pared 0 bases from V and 2 bases from J, leaving 11 bases between. CDR3 length: 15 amino acids. The germline CDR1 and CDR2 sequences are SGHDT and YYEEEE. CDR3 bases: TGTGCCAGCAGCTTGGCGAGGGCAGTTCAAGAGACCCAGTACTTC. This sequence encodes CASSLARAVQETQYF.